The 23 T cell receptor beta chains listed next were all sequenced from one sample in a study of a mutant IDH1 vaccine in newly diagnosed glioma. Sample time point: week 23, last vaccination. All doses held 300 ug of mutant IDH1 20-mer peptide, with topical imiquimod. Measured with immunoSEQ multiplex PCR; TCRdb has only the in-frame clones, and not every one. This table has about 38,000 clones, about four fifths appearing once. For these receptors, no antigen is known. The source material was PBMCs, sampled from a glioma patient whose treatment included an IDH1 peptide vaccine. These receptors originate from a man aged 40-49 years with glioma.

The chain links TRBV7-8 to TRBJ2-4; 7 bases agree with TRBD1. The CDR3 runs 15 residues. The germline CDR1 and CDR2 sequences are SGHVS and FQNEAQ. With 5 bases clipped from V and 6 bases from J, the junction kept 10 bases outside the gene matches. The CDR3 reads CASSPRTGDSNIQYF. CDR3 coding DNA: TGTGCCAGCAGCCCACGGACAGGTGACTCAAACATTCAGTACTTC.

The rearrangement links TRBV18 to TRBJ1-4, with 7 bases aligning to TRBD1. The J segment lost 5 bases and the V segment lost 3 bases, leaving 6 bases of the junction unmatched. The CDR3 has 15 amino acids. Germline CDR1 KGHSH, CDR2 LQKENI. This CDR3 is CASSPQQGPNEKLFF. The CDR3 DNA reads TGTGCCAGCTCACCCCAACAGGGGCCCAATGAAAAACTGTTTTTT.

The chain recombines TRBV4-2 with TRBJ1-1, with D unclear. Germline CDR1 is LGHNA and CDR2 is YNFKEQ. The CDR3 spans 14 residues. Deletions cut 0 bases from V and 5 bases from J, with 10 bases between. The CDR3: CASSQEAEATEAFF. CDR3 DNA: TGTGCCAGCAGCCAAGAAGCAGAGGCGACTGAAGCTTTCTTT.

This chain links TRBV11-3 with TRBJ2-3; weak D call: TRBD2 (6 bases). Germline assignment: CDR1 SGHNT and CDR2 YENEEA. V was pared by 4 bases and J by 6 bases, with 14 bases between. This CDR3 has 14 amino acids. The DNA for the CDR3 is TGTGCCAGCAGCTCGCCCCGACTAGGGGATACGCAGTATTTT. Translation: CASSSPRLGDTQYF.

This chain uses TRBV12-5 with TRBJ1-1; D is ambiguous. The V end was cut by 0 bases, the J end by 1 base, with 12 bases between. This CDR3 has 16 residues. Per the germline V gene, CDR1 is LGHNT and CDR2 is FRNRAP. CDR3 amino acids: CASGLVPKIQNTEAFF. The CDR3 DNA is TGTGCTAGTGGTTTGGTACCAAAAATTCAGAACACTGAAGCTTTCTTT.

This rearrangement joins TRBV10-3 to TRBJ1-1; tentative D call: TRBD1 (6 bases). Germline CDR1 reads ENHRY; CDR2 reads SYGVKD. With 11 bases removed from V and 4 bases from J, the gap between germline ends came to 17 bases. The CDR3 sequence is 13 residues long. The CDR3 is CALSRGGSTEAFF. As DNA, the CDR3 is TGTGCCCTAAGCAGGGGAGGGAGCACTGAAGCTTTCTTT.

This clone was observed a single time. V gene TRBV15 combines with J gene TRBJ2-5, with 11 bases matching TRBD1. Germline V gene data show CDR1 as LNHNV and CDR2 as YYDKDF (reference sequence). The CDR3 is made up of 15 amino acids. The trim removed 1 base at V and 4 bases at J, leaving 2 bases unmatched. In nucleotides, the CDR3 is TGTGCCACCAGCAGAGGGACAGGGGGCGCAGAGACCCAGTACTTC. Translation gives CATSRGTGGAETQYF.

Concerning this clone: The sample holds other DNA sequences that translate to the same CDR3. The chain links TRBV5-1 to TRBJ2-7, with 8 bases aligning to TRBD1. V lost 0 bases, J lost 3 bases, and 5 bases stayed unmatched. The germline V gene has CDR1 SGHRS and CDR2 YFSETQ. The CDR3 consists of 15 residues. Here the CDR3 reads CASSLEAGGGYEQYF. The CDR3 coding sequence is TGCGCCAGCAGCTTGGAGGCAGGGGGCGGCTACGAGCAGTACTTC.

This clone was detected only once. This chain joins TRBV7-2 and TRBJ2-1; 16 bases match TRBD2. The CDR3 spans 18 residues. CDR1 SGHTA and CDR2 FQGNSA come from the germline V gene. V dropped 0 bases and J dropped 2; count of bases not matched to a gene: 1. For the CDR3, the DNA is TGTGCCAGCAGCTTAGCCGGGACTAGCGGGAGGGCCTACAATGAGCAGTTCTTC. Translation: CASSLAGTSGRAYNEQFF. The whole variable domain, remainder taken from reference TRBV7-2 and TRBJ2-1, is GAGVSQSPSNKVTEKGKDVELRCDPISGHTALYWYRQSLGQGLEFLIYFQGNSAPDKSGLPSDRFSAERTGGSVSTLTIQRTQQEDSAVYLCASSLAGTSGRAYNEQFFGPGTRLTVL.

Written as DNA, the CDR3 is TGTGCCAGCAGCTTAATCGTCCGGGACAGACCCTTTACCTATAATTCACCCCTCCACTTT. It yields the protein CASSLIVRDRPFTYNSPLHF. The chain uses TRBV7-8 and TRBJ1-6, with 7 positions matching TRBD1. The CDR3 loop spans 20 amino acids. Germline V gene data show CDR1 as SGHVS and CDR2 as FQNEAQ. V lost 2 bases to trimming and J lost 2 bases; unmatched junction nucleotides: 15.

The chain recombines TRBV9 with TRBJ2-7; D is undetermined. The CDR3 length is 14 residues. The germline gives CDR1 SGDLS, CDR2 YYNGEE. Between the trimmed V and J ends, which lost 4 bases and 4 bases, there was a span of 15 bases. The CDR3 is CASSPKFGRYEQYF. CDR3 in DNA: TGTGCCAGCAGCCCAAAGTTTGGGCGATACGAGCAGTACTTC.

The chain is built from TRBV27 and TRBJ1-6; D remains unclear. Germline V lookup: CDR1 MNHEY, CDR2 SMNVEV (reference sequence). The CDR3 is 12 residues long. The V end lost 3 bases, the J end lost 3 bases, and 0 bases lay between the germline ends. The CDR3 loop is CASSFYNSPLHF. The CDR3 DNA follows: TGTGCCAGCAGTTTCTATAATTCACCCCTCCACTTT.

The gene calls are TRBV6-4 and TRBJ1-1, with a weak D call TRBD1 (5 bases). The CDR3 runs to 14 residues. Germline values: CDR1 MRHNA, CDR2 SNTAGT. The V end was cut by 6 bases, the J end by 4 bases, with 15 bases between. The CDR3 bases are TGTGCCAGCAGCGCCCAGGGCAAGGGCACTGAAGCTTTCTTT. This encodes CASSAQGKGTEAFF.

The rearrangement joins TRBV19 to TRBJ1-1, with a possible D match to TRBD1 (6 bases). V lost 1 base and J lost 4, with 10 bases in between. The CDR3 extends over 14 amino acids. Germline V gives CDR1 LNHDA, CDR2 SQIVND (reference sequence). This CDR3 reads CASSIVGGATEAFF. The DNA of the CDR3 is TGTGCCAGTAGTATAGTGGGGGGGGCCACTGAAGCTTTCTTT.

This chain connects TRBV10-3 to TRBJ2-5, with 10 positions matching TRBD2. With the DNA end fitting TRBJ2-7 better, the J assignment may be wrong. Germline loops: CDR1 ENHRY, CDR2 SYGVKD. The CDR3 runs to 17 residues. The CDR3 sequence: CAISEPTQAGGPHEQYF. As DNA, the CDR3 is TGTGCCATCAGTGAGCCGACTCAAGCGGGAGGGCCCCACGAGCAGTACTTC.

The chain carries TRBV5-4 and TRBJ1-2; 10 bases fit TRBD1. Germline V lookup: CDR1 SGHNT, CDR2 YYREEE (reference sequence). This CDR3 is built from 16 residues. V lost 4 bases to trimming and J lost 4 bases; unmatched junction nucleotides: 10. CDR3 coding DNA: TGTGCCAGCAGCGTACCCGGGACAGGGGTTAGCTATGGCTACACCTTC. Encoded protein: CASSVPGTGVSYGYTF.

The rearrangement uses TRBV4-3 and TRBJ1-5; D ambiguous. This CDR3 is 14 amino acids long. With 3 bases removed from V and 0 bases from J, the gap between germline ends came to 6 bases. The germline CDR1 and CDR2 sequences are LGHNA and YSLEER. The CDR3 loop reads CASSQRISNQPQHF. In nucleotides, the CDR3 is TGCGCCAGCAGCCAGCGGATTAGCAATCAGCCCCAGCATTTT.

CDR3 bases: TGTGCCAGTAGTACAATAAAGGGTGGCGGGTCGGAGACCCAGTACTTC. It yields the protein CASSTIKGGGSETQYF. The chain recombines TRBV19 with TRBJ2-5, with D possibly TRBD2 on 5 matching bases. Germline V CDR1 and CDR2: LNHDA, SQIVND (reference sequence). Trimming took off 4 bases at V and 5 bases at J, with 20 bases between the two ends. The CDR3 contains 16 residues.

The V and J genes are TRBV6-1 and TRBJ2-7; D not certain. The CDR3 length is 15 residues. Germline-derived CDR1 and CDR2 are MNHNS and SASEGT. Trimming left V 0 bases short and J 2 bases short, with 11 bases between. The CDR3: CASSEALDGPYEQYF. The CDR3 DNA sequence: TGTGCCAGCAGTGAAGCACTGGACGGGCCCTACGAGCAGTACTTC.

In this sample, this clone turned up once. The chain combines TRBV2 with TRBJ2-7; D unclear. CDR3 length equals 11 residues. The V and J ends lost 6 bases and 1 base respectively, with 4 bases between them. Germline CDR1 is SNHLY and CDR2 is FYNNEI. This chain's CDR3 is CASSVSYEQYF. The CDR3 bases are TGTGCCAGCAGCGTATCCTACGAGCAGTACTTC.

The chain couples TRBV9 to TRBJ2-1; D gene uncertain. The length of the CDR3 is 12 residues. Deletions cut 4 bases from V and 5 bases from J, with 7 bases between. The germline gives CDR1 SGDLS, CDR2 YYNGEE. The CDR3 DNA follows: TGTGCCAGCAGCCCCTCTCACAATGAGCAGTTCTTC. Translation gives CASSPSHNEQFF.

The gene calls are TRBV7-2 and TRBJ1-4; TRBD1 matches 8 bases. Germline V lookup: CDR1 SGHTA, CDR2 FQGNSA. The CDR3 is 16 residues long. V lost 8 bases and J lost 0; bases outside the gene matches: 8. The chain's CDR3 is CASGRGRIATNEKLFF. For the CDR3, the DNA is TGTGCCAGCGGCAGGGGGCGGATTGCAACTAATGAAAAACTGTTTTTT.

The chain links TRBV11-2 to TRBJ1-6; a weak D match, TRBD1 (6 bases). The CDR3 totals 14 residues. V lost 6 bases to trimming and J lost 10 bases, with 16 bases between them. Germline V gene lookup returns CDR1 SGHAT and CDR2 FQNNGV. Written as DNA, the CDR3 is TGTGCCAGCAGAAAACGACAGGCGGAATCACCCCTCCACTTT. This codes for CASRKRQAESPLHF.